Included here is one T cell receptor (beta chain) sequence, with context. TCRdb re-called the RT-PCR reads with MiXCR, one entry per CDR3 protein. The sample gives roughly 960,000 distinct CDR3 sequences, roughly 18% of which show up once; around 6% is in the top ten. This CDR3 spans 15 amino acids. Trimming left V 5 bases short and J 8 bases short, with 21 bases between. Germline CDR1 and CDR2: SEHNR and FQNEAQ (reference sequence). This entry is derived from a study of patients and donors after allogeneic stem cell transplantation. The chain is built from TRBV7-9 and TRBJ1-2, with D possibly matching TRBD1 (5 bases). Sequencing was done on a sample of blood, either unsorted or a sorted T cell fraction (not recorded which). This TCR came from a human donor who was either an allogeneic HSCT recipient or a stem cell or donor lymphocyte infusion donor (not recorded which). It is not recorded whose cells these are; they may come from a transplant donor. The CDR3 coding sequence is TGTGCCAGCAGCCTAGACGTGGCCAGGGTGAGAGGCTACACCTTC. It is translated as CASSLDVARVRGYTF.